These T cell receptor beta chains were read from a single sample in a study of blood T cell repertoires in COVID-19. Measured with immunoSEQ multiplex PCR; TCRdb has only the in-frame clones, and not every one. The sample includes more than 150,000 clones, under 90% of them seen just once. Sequenced sample: peripheral blood. The receptors were gathered from a man aged 25 to 40 with active or convalescent COVID-19. CDR3s include the opening cysteine and the closing phenylalanine or tryptophan.

j_gene: TRBJ2-5; v_gene: TRBV12-3/TRBV12-4; CDR3aa: CASRTGPQETQYF
j_gene: TRBJ1-1; v_gene: TRBV27; CDR3aa: CASGTGVPNTEAFF
j_gene: TRBJ1-1; v_gene: TRBV5-1; CDR3aa: CASTGTGASNTEAFF
j_gene: TRBJ1-2; v_gene: TRBV3-1/TRBV3-2; CDR3aa: CASSQVGWGTGDNYGYTF
j_gene: TRBJ1-2; v_gene: TRBV19; CDR3aa: CASSIAPQNYGYTF
j_gene: TRBJ1-4; v_gene: TRBV6-2/TRBV6-3; CDR3aa: CASSYPREANEKLFF
j_gene: TRBJ2-1; v_gene: TRBV19; CDR3aa: CASSIAAASYNEQFF
j_gene: TRBJ1-6; v_gene: TRBV5-4; CDR3aa: CASSHTGTGLDSPLHF
j_gene: TRBJ1-1; v_gene: TRBV3-1/TRBV3-2; CDR3aa: CATGLYTEAFF
j_gene: TRBJ1-2; v_gene: TRBV6-1; CDR3aa: CASSEALGNYGYTF
j_gene: TRBJ1-3; v_gene: TRBV5-1; CDR3aa: CASSLAGAPSGNTIYF
j_gene: TRBJ1-2; v_gene: TRBV28; CDR3aa: CASSLKRDYGYTF
j_gene: TRBJ1-6; v_gene: TRBV6-5; CDR3aa: CASSPSAGNNSPLHF
j_gene: TRBJ2-3; v_gene: TRBV6-4; CDR3aa: CASSESGQGADTQYF
j_gene: TRBJ2-2; v_gene: TRBV4-1; CDR3aa: CASSPTELPTGELFF
j_gene: TRBJ1-5; v_gene: TRBV24-1; CDR3aa: CATSDQGMGQPQHF
j_gene: TRBJ1-3; v_gene: TRBV11-2; CDR3aa: CASSLDLNSGQGGNTIYF
j_gene: TRBJ1-2; v_gene: TRBV5-5; CDR3aa: CASSPFNYGYTF
j_gene: TRBJ2-7; v_gene: TRBV7-2; CDR3aa: CASRYPGQSPYEQYF
j_gene: TRBJ1-4; v_gene: TRBV11-2; CDR3aa: CASSLGPTQEKLFF
j_gene: TRBJ2-1; v_gene: TRBV7-2; CDR3aa: CASSAGTPREQFF
j_gene: TRBJ2-2; v_gene: TRBV11-3; CDR3aa: CASSLEDSHGELFF
j_gene: TRBJ1-3; v_gene: TRBV7-2; CDR3aa: CASSLPQGSGNTIYF
j_gene: TRBJ1-6; v_gene: TRBV2; CDR3aa: CASSGQGTSPLHF
j_gene: TRBJ2-7; v_gene: TRBV2; CDR3aa: CASSEDRDSPTFDEQYF
j_gene: TRBJ1-5; v_gene: TRBV24-1; CDR3aa: CATSAPGQGSNQPQHF
j_gene: TRBJ1-5; v_gene: TRBV6-5; CDR3aa: CASSREGGVFQPQHF
j_gene: TRBJ1-6; v_gene: TRBV6-6; CDR3aa: CASSFQNRGRNSPLHF
j_gene: TRBJ2-4; v_gene: TRBV20-1; CDR3aa: CSASSLAEIIKGNIQYF
j_gene: TRBJ1-4; v_gene: TRBV5-8; CDR3aa: CASSFGQGVLWEKLFF
j_gene: TRBJ1-1; v_gene: TRBV24-1; CDR3aa: CATSERTGGTEAFF
j_gene: TRBJ1-2; v_gene: TRBV30; CDR3aa: CAWSLVGGGDRYTF
j_gene: TRBJ1-1; v_gene: TRBV9; CDR3aa: CASSVGTAWTEAFF
j_gene: TRBJ2-2; v_gene: TRBV28; CDR3aa: CASSLGGRAGTGELFF
j_gene: TRBJ2-5; v_gene: TRBV3-1/TRBV3-2; CDR3aa: CASSQELADQETQYF
j_gene: TRBJ1-1; v_gene: TRBV5-6; CDR3aa: CASSGATWGSNTEAFF
j_gene: TRBJ1-5; v_gene: TRBV12-5; CDR3aa: CASGYTGDQPQHF
j_gene: TRBJ1-2; v_gene: TRBV20-1; CDR3aa: CSASWGQGVGGYTF
j_gene: TRBJ2-5; v_gene: TRBV10-3; CDR3aa: CAISPGQGKETQYF
j_gene: TRBJ1-2; v_gene: TRBV28; CDR3aa: CASSLGQGQGYTF
j_gene: TRBJ2-3; v_gene: TRBV19; CDR3aa: CASSTLEGDVDTQYF
j_gene: TRBJ2-6; v_gene: TRBV15; CDR3aa: CATSRDAFSGANVLTF
j_gene: TRBJ1-6; v_gene: TRBV14; CDR3aa: CASSQSRGRARDLRYNSPLHF
j_gene: TRBJ1-2; v_gene: TRBV12-3/TRBV12-4; CDR3aa: CASSSGGDYGYTF
j_gene: TRBJ2-1; v_gene: TRBV5-1; CDR3aa: CASSGTPGYDEQFF
j_gene: TRBJ2-1; v_gene: TRBV7-3; CDR3aa: CASSPTQGVHEQFF
j_gene: TRBJ2-7; v_gene: TRBV6-2/TRBV6-3; CDR3aa: CASSLAGVGQYF
j_gene: TRBJ2-1; v_gene: TRBV18; CDR3aa: CASSPTGGNEQFF
j_gene: TRBJ1-2; v_gene: TRBV30; CDR3aa: CAWSAGRGTAGYTF
j_gene: TRBJ1-1; v_gene: TRBV7-9; CDR3aa: CASSLVAGEAFF
j_gene: TRBJ2-7; v_gene: TRBV2; CDR3aa: CASSQDGGVYEQYF
j_gene: TRBJ2-5; v_gene: TRBV6-5; CDR3aa: CASSYSLLARETQYF
j_gene: TRBJ1-2; v_gene: TRBV5-4; CDR3aa: CASSLDRHPANYGYTF